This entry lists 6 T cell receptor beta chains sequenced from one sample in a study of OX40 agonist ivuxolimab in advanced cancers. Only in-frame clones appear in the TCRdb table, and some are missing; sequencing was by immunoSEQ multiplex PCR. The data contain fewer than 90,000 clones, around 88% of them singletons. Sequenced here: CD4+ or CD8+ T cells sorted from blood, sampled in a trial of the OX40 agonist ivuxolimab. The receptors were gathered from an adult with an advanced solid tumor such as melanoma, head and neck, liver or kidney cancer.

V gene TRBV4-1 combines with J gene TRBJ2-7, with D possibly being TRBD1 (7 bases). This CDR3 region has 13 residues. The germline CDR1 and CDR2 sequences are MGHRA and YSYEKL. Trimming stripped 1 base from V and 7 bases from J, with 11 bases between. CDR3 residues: CASSQGPGGEQYF. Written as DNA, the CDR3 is TGCGCCAGCAGCCAAGGCCCAGGGGGGGAGCAGTACTTC.

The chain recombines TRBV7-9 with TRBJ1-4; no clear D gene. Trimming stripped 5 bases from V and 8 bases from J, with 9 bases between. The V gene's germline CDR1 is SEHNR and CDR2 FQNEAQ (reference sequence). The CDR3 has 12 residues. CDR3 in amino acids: CASSTPSEKLFF. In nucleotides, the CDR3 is TGTGCCAGCAGCACTCCTTCGGAAAAACTGTTTTTT.

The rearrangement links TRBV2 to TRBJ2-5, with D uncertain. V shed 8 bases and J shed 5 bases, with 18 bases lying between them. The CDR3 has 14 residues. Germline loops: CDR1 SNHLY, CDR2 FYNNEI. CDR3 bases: TGTGCCAGCTCCATGAGTGATGATCGGGAGACCCAGTACTTC. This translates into CASSMSDDRETQYF.

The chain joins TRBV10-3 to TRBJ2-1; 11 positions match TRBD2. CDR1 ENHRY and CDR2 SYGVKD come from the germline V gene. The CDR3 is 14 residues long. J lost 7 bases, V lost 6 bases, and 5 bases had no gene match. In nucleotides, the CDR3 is TGTGCCATCAGCACTAGCGGGAGTCGGAATGAGCAGTTCTTC. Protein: CAISTSGSRNEQFF.

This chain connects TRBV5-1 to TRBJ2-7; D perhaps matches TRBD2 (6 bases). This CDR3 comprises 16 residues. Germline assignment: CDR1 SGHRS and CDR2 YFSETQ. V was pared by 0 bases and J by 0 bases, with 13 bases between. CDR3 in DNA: TGCGCCAGCAGCTTGGAACCTAGCGACTACTCCTACGAGCAGTACTTC. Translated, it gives CASSLEPSDYSYEQYF.

DNA of the CDR3: TGTGCCAGCAGTTACTCGTATGCAGGGGAAGGGACCCAGTACTTC. It is translated as CASSYSYAGEGTQYF. The rearrangement uses TRBV6-5 and TRBJ2-5; perhaps TRBD1 as D (6 bases). This CDR3 region has 15 residues. Trimming removed 0 bases at V and 7 bases at J, with 15 bases between. Germline V CDR1 and CDR2: MNHEY, SVGAGI.